Following are 25 T cell receptor beta chains from one sample sequenced in a study of T cells in Graves' hyperthyroidism and ophthalmopathy. Using RNA transcripts as the source, TCR beta CDR3 regions were amplified. The HTBI primer set served for first-round RT-PCR of the TCR CDR3. Each CDR3 protein gets one entry after TCRdb re-called the multiplex PCR reads with MiXCR. In the table there are fewer than 200,000 distinct CDR3 sequences, about 18% of which are singletons. What was sequenced was blood. Every receptor here comes from a woman aged 50 to 65 with Graves' hyperthyroidism.

This clonotype occurred a few times. The chain has TRBV20-1 and TRBJ1-2, with D maybe TRBD1 (5 bases). Germline values: CDR1 DFQATT, CDR2 SNEGSKA (reference sequence). The CDR3 has 12 amino acids. V was trimmed by 5 bases and J by 8 bases, leaving 15 bases between them. The CDR3 region has the DNA TGCAGTGCTTCCCCCGGGGCTGGAGGCTACACCTTC. Translation gives CSASPGAGGYTF.

This clonotype was counted ten times or more. The chain uses TRBV7-2 and TRBJ2-2; maybe TRBD2 (5 bases). Between the trimmed V and J ends, which lost 5 bases and 3 bases, there was a span of 7 bases. The germline V gene has CDR1 SGHTA and CDR2 FQGNSA. The CDR3 runs 13 residues. CDR3 DNA: TGTGCCAGCAGCCGAGGGTACACCGGGGAGCTGTTTTTT. It is translated as CASSRGYTGELFF. Supplemented by reference TRBV7-2 and TRBJ2-2, the full variable domain reads GAGVSQSPSNKVTEKGKDVELRCDPISGHTALYWYRQSLGQGLEFLIYFQGNSAPDKSGLPSDRFSAERTGGSVSTLTIQRTQQEDSAVYLCASSRGYTGELFFGEGSRLTVL.

The chain uses TRBV12-3 or TRBV12-4 and TRBJ1-5; TRBD1 agrees at 9 bases. The CDR3 totals 15 residues. The junction had 6 bases not matched to a gene; V was cut back by 3 bases and J by 6 bases. For the CDR3, the DNA is TGTGCCAGCAGTTTCATCGGGACAGGGAGTCAGCCCCAGCATTTT. This gives the protein CASSFIGTGSQPQHF.

This clonotype was counted many times. V usage is TRBV11-2 and J usage is TRBJ2-3; D is undetermined. The CDR3 consists of 16 residues. V lost 1 base, J lost 2 bases, and 13 bases lay in between. The germline V gene has CDR1 SGHAT and CDR2 FQNNGV. The CDR3: CASSLVPGLFTDTQYF. The CDR3 DNA follows: TGTGCCAGCAGCTTAGTGCCCGGGCTCTTCACAGATACGCAGTATTTT.

This clonotype was detected only a few times. One base away lies a much larger clone, so this may be a sequencing read error. This chain connects TRBV27 to TRBJ1-2, with a possible D match to TRBD1 (5 bases). The V gene lost 5 bases and the J gene lost 3 bases, with 19 bases spanning the gap. The V gene's germline CDR1 is MNHEY and CDR2 SMNVEV (reference sequence). The CDR3 runs to 16 residues. The CDR3 reads CASSQSGGELYYGYTF. The DNA of the CDR3 is TGTGCCAGCAGTCAGTCGGGGGGGGAGCTTTACTATGGCTACACCTTC.

V gene TRBV3-1 combines with J gene TRBJ1-2, with D unclear. CDR3 length: 15 residues. In germline, CDR1 is LGHDT, CDR2 YNNKEL (reference sequence). The V gene lost 3 bases and the J gene lost 4 bases, with 15 bases spanning the gap. CDR3 protein: CASSQGSLYLYGYTF. The CDR3 DNA reads as TGTGCCAGCAGCCAGGGCAGCCTTTATCTCTATGGCTACACCTTC.

The chain links TRBV7-2 to TRBJ2-7; D might be TRBD1 (7 bases). CDR3 size: 14 residues. Trimming shortened V by 3 bases and J by 2 bases, and 11 bases separated the two germline ends. Germline values: CDR1 SGHTA, CDR2 FQGNSA. CDR3 protein: CASSFDREAYEQYF. The CDR3, as DNA: TGTGCCAGCAGCTTTGACAGGGAGGCCTACGAGCAGTACTTC.

The V call is TRBV20-1, the J call TRBJ1-1, with D uncertain. Trimming shortened V by 6 bases and J by 1 base, and 12 bases separated the two germline ends. Germline loops: CDR1 DFQATT, CDR2 SNEGSKA (reference sequence). The CDR3 is made up of 13 amino acids. As DNA, the CDR3 is TGCAGTGCCACTCCTGACAAGAACACTGAAGCTTTCTTT. Protein sequence: CSATPDKNTEAFF.

This clonotype was observed at least ten times. This rearrangement joins TRBV2 to TRBJ1-3; D is uncertain. Deletions cut 7 bases from V and 0 bases from J, with 1 base between. Germline-derived CDR1 and CDR2 are SNHLY and FYNNEI. This CDR3 region has 11 residues. The CDR3 sequence is CASNSGNTIYF. CDR3 nucleotide sequence: TGTGCCAGCAACTCTGGAAACACCATATATTTT.

This clonotype was counted many times. The chain links TRBV20-1 to TRBJ1-1; D unclear. Germline lookup yields CDR1 DFQATT and CDR2 SNEGSKA (reference sequence). This CDR3 comprises 13 residues. Here the CDR3 reads CIPVRTRATEAFF. DNA of the CDR3: TGCATCCCAGTGCGGACTCGGGCCACTGAAGCTTTCTTT.

In its sample, this clonotype was seen many times. The rearrangement joins TRBV3-1 to TRBJ1-1, with D uncertain. V was trimmed by 2 bases and J by 5 bases, leaving 6 bases between them. The CDR3 length is 12 residues. Germline V gives CDR1 LGHDT, CDR2 YNNKEL (reference sequence). CDR3 in DNA: TGTGCCAGCAGCCAACTCTCTACTGAAGCTTTCTTT. Its protein product is CASSQLSTEAFF.

This clonotype appeared many times. The gene calls are TRBV19 and TRBJ1-2; D perhaps matches TRBD1 (5 bases). CDR3 length: 13 amino acids. The V gene lost 5 bases and the J gene lost 7 bases, with 14 bases spanning the gap. Germline values: CDR1 LNHDA, CDR2 SQIVND (reference sequence). CDR3 protein: CASSPQGERGYTF. CDR3 bases: TGTGCCAGTAGTCCTCAGGGTGAGCGTGGCTACACCTTC.

This clonotype has a count of ten or more. The chain has TRBV29-1 and TRBJ2-5, with 11 positions matching TRBD1. Per germline, CDR1 SQVTM and CDR2 ANQGSEA. The CDR3 runs to 13 residues. The V segment lost 7 bases and the J segment 6 bases; nucleotides outside the gene matches: 7. The chain's CDR3 is CSGGQGAGKTQYF. The CDR3 region has the DNA TGCAGCGGTGGACAGGGGGCTGGGAAGACCCAGTACTTC. The full variable domain, with the rest looked up from reference TRBV29-1 and TRBJ2-5, is SAVISQKPSRDICQRGTSLTIQCQVDSQVTMMFWYRQQPGQSLTLIATANQGSEATYESGFVIDKFPISRPNLTFSTLTVSNMSPEDSSIYLCSGGQGAGKTQYFGPGTRLLVL.

This chain uses TRBV7-8 with TRBJ2-3, with 7 bases fitting TRBD2. Germline V gene data show CDR1 as SGHVS and CDR2 as FQNEAQ. The CDR3 has 16 amino acids. The junction had 5 bases not matched to a gene; V was cut back by 0 bases and J by 2 bases. The chain's CDR3 is CASSLAGGDLTDTQYF. The CDR3 DNA is TGTGCCAGCAGCTTAGCGGGGGGGGACCTCACAGATACGCAGTATTTT. Full variable domain (outside the CDR3, taken from reference TRBV7-8 and TRBJ2-3): GAGVSQSPRYKVAKRGQDVALRCDPISGHVSLFWYQQALGQGPEFLTYFQNEAQLDKSGLPSDRFFAERPEGSVSTLKIQRTQQEDSAVYLCASSLAGGDLTDTQYFGPGTRLTVL.

V is TRBV29-1 and J is TRBJ2-3, with D perhaps TRBD2 (6 bases). CDR1 SQVTM and CDR2 ANQGSEA come from the germline V gene. The V end was cut by 4 bases, the J end by 3 bases, with 11 bases between. The CDR3 loop spans 13 amino acids. CDR3 residues: CSVGLATTDTQYF. The DNA of the CDR3 is TGCAGCGTTGGTCTAGCGACAACAGATACGCAGTATTTT.

This clonotype was observed at least ten times. In nucleotides, the CDR3 is TGCAGTGCTAGATCCCGGACATACACTGAAGCTTTCTTT. Amino acid sequence: CSARSRTYTEAFF. The chain is built from TRBV20-1 and TRBJ1-1, with D perhaps TRBD1 (5 bases). Germline V gene sequence: CDR1 DFQATT, CDR2 SNEGSKA (reference sequence). Trimming shortened V by 2 bases and J by 3 bases, and 10 bases separated the two germline ends. The CDR3 has 13 amino acids.

This clonotype was counted ten times or more. The chain recombines TRBV28 with TRBJ2-4, with D perhaps TRBD2 (5 bases). V was cut by 1 base and J by 1 base, with 14 bases left in between. Germline values: CDR1 MDHEN, CDR2 SYDVKM. The CDR3 spans 17 residues. The DNA of the CDR3 is TGTGCCAGCAGTTTATTAGGGAGCGGTTCGGCCAAAAACATTCAGTACTTC. Translating gives CASSLLGSGSAKNIQYF.

This clonotype was counted many times. The gene calls are TRBV9 and TRBJ2-1; 7 bases line up with TRBD2. CDR1 and CDR2 (germline): SGDLS, YYNGEE. The CDR3 length is 16 residues. V shed 4 bases and J 3 bases; nucleotides not matched to a gene: 10. This CDR3 reads CASSLDLADIYNEQFF. As DNA, the CDR3 is TGTGCCAGCAGCCTAGACCTAGCGGATATCTACAATGAGCAGTTCTTC.

This clonotype was detected many times. The V and J genes are TRBV6-6 and TRBJ1-1; D is ambiguous. Germline CDR1 reads MNHNY; CDR2 reads SVGAGI (reference sequence). CDR3 size: 12 residues. V lost 2 bases, J lost 5 bases, and 6 bases lay in between. CDR3 residues: CASSYGSTEAFF. The CDR3 nucleotides read TGTGCCAGCAGTTACGGGAGTACTGAAGCTTTCTTT.

The chain uses TRBV20-1 and TRBJ2-2; 11 bases match TRBD2. The CDR3 spans 16 residues. The ends lost 5 bases at V and 4 bases at J; junction bases unmatched: 9. Germline loops: CDR1 DFQATT, CDR2 SNEGSKA (reference sequence). The CDR3, as DNA: TGCAGTGCTTTAAAAGGGCTAGCGGGGGGCACCGGGGAGCTGTTTTTT. It translates to CSALKGLAGGTGELFF.

This clonotype occurred a few times. CDR3 sequence reads: CASSEALRVRERRNTIYF. The DNA for the CDR3 is TGTGCCAGCAGTGAAGCGCTTCGAGTCAGGGAAAGAAGAAACACCATATATTTT. This sequence joins TRBV6-1 and TRBJ1-3; D is possibly TRBD1 (5 bases). Trimming removed 0 bases at V and 5 bases at J, with 20 bases between. The germline V gene has CDR1 MNHNS and CDR2 SASEGT. CDR3 length: 18 residues.

This clonotype was counted at least ten times. V usage is TRBV3-1 and J usage is TRBJ2-7; D may correspond to TRBD1 or TRBD2 (5 bases each). The germline V and J ends were trimmed by 3 bases and 1 base, with 7 bases remaining between them. CDR1 LGHDT and CDR2 YNNKEL come from the germline V gene (reference sequence). The CDR3 consists of 13 residues. The CDR3 DNA is TGTGCCAGCAGCCAGGGGACGTCCTACGAGCAGTACTTC. Its protein is CASSQGTSYEQYF.

The chain uses TRBV18 and TRBJ2-3, with 12 bases aligning to TRBD2. The V gene's germline CDR1 is KGHSH and CDR2 LQKENI. The CDR3 runs 18 residues. V was clipped by 1 base and J by 0 bases; unmatched bases: 5. In DNA, the CDR3 is TGTGCCAGCTCACCACTTGGACTAGCGGGAACTAGCACAGATACGCAGTATTTT. This sequence encodes CASSPLGLAGTSTDTQYF.

This clonotype was seen ten or more times. The chain carries TRBV5-6 and TRBJ1-5; D is ambiguous. V was pared by 3 bases and J by 0 bases, with 10 bases between. This CDR3 is 15 amino acids long. Germline CDR1 reads SGHDT; CDR2 reads YYEEEE. The CDR3 DNA reads as TGTGCCAGCAGCTCTTTACATCATAGCAATCAGCCCCAGCATTTT. It encodes CASSSLHHSNQPQHF.

The J gene is TRBJ2-7, the V gene TRBV10-3; 9 nucleotides match TRBD1. CDR3 size: 17 residues. V lost 4 bases, J lost 2 bases, and 12 bases stayed unmatched. CDR1 and CDR2 (germline): ENHRY, SYGVKD. The CDR3 DNA sequence: TGTGCCATCAGTGCGCCCCAAGGTGGGACAGGGACCTACGAGCAGTACTTC. It specifies CAISAPQGGTGTYEQYF.